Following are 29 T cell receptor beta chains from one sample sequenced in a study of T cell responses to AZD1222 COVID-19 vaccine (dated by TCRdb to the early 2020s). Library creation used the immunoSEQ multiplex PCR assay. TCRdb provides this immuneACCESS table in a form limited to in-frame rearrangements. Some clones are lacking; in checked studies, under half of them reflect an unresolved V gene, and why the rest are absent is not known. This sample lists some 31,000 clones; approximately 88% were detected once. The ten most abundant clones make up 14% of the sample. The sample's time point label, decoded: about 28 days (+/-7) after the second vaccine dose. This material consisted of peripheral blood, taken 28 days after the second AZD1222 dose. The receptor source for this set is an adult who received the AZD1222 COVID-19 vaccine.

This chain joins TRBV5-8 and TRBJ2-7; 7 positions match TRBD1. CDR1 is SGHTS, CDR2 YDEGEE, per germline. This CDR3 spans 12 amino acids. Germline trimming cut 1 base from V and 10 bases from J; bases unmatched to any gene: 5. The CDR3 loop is CASSLLGTEQYF. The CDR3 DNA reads TGTGCCAGCAGCTTGCTAGGGACAGAACAGTACTTC.

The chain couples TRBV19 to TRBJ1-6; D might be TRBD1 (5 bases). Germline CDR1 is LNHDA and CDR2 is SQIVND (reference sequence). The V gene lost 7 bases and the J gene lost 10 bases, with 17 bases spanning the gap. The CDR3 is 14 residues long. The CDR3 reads CASNRDGGDSPLHF. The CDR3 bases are TGTGCCAGTAATCGGGACGGGGGTGACTCACCCCTCCACTTT.

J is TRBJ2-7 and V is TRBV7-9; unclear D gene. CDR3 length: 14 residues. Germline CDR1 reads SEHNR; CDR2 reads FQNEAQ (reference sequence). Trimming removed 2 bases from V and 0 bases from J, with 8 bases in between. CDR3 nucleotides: TGTGCCAGCAGCTTATCCGGCACCTCCTACGAGCAGTACTTC. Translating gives CASSLSGTSYEQYF.

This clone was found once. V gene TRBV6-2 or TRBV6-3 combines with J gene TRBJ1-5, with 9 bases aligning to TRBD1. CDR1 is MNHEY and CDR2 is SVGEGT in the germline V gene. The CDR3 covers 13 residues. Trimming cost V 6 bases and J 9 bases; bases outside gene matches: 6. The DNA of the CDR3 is TGTGCCAGCAGCAACCGGGACAGGGTGCCCCAGCATTTT. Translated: CASSNRDRVPQHF.

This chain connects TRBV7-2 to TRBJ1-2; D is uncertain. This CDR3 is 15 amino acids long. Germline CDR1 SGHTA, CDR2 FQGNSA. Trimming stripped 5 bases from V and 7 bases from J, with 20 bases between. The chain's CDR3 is CASSDGPARTSGYTF. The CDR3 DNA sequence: TGTGCCAGCAGCGACGGGCCGGCCAGGACTTCTGGCTACACCTTC.

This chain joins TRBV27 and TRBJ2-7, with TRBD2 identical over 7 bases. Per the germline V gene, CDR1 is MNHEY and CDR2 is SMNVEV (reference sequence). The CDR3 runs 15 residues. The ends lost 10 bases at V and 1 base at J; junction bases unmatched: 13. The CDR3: CATRLLGGKSYEQYF. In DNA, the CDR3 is TGTGCCACCCGTCTCCTCGGGGGGAAATCCTACGAGCAGTACTTC.

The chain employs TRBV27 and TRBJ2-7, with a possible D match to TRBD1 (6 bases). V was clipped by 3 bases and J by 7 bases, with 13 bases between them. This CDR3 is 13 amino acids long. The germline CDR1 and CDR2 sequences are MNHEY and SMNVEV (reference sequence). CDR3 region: CASSFWGQREQYF. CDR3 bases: TGTGCCAGCAGTTTTTGGGGGCAAAGGGAGCAGTACTTC.

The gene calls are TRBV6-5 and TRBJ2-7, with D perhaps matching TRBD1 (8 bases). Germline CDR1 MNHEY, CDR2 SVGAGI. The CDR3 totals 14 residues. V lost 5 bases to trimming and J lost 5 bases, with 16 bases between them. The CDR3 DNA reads TGTGCCAGCAGTCCCCGGACAGGGAGGGACGAGCAGTACTTC. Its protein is CASSPRTGRDEQYF.

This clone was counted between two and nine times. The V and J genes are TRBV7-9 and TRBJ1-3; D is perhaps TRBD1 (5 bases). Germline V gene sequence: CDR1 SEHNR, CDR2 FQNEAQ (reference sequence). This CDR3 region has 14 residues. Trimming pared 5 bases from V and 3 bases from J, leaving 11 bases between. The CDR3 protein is CASSTRDGGNTIYF. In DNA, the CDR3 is TGTGCCAGCAGCACTCGGGACGGTGGAAACACCATATATTTT.

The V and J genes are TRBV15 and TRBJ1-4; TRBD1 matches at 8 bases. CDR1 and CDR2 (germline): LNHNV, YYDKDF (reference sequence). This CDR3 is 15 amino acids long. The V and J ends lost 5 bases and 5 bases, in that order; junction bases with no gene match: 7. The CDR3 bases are TGTGCCACCAGCCCAAGGGCAGGGGGCAATGAAAAACTGTTTTTT. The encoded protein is CATSPRAGGNEKLFF.

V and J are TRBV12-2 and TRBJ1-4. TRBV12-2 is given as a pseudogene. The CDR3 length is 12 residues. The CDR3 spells CASRLGSEKLFF. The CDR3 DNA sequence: TGTGCAAGTCGCTTAGGGTCTGAAAAACTGTTTTTT.

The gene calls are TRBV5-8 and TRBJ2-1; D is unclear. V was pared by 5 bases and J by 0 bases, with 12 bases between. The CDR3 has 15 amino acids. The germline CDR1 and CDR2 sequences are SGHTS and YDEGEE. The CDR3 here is CASSFGQSSYNEQFF. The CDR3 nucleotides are TGTGCCAGCAGTTTCGGTCAGTCCTCCTACAATGAGCAGTTCTTC.

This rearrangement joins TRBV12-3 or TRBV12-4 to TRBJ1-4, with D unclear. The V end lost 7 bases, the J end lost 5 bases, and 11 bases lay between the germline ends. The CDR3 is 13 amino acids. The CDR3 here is CASKPTRNEKLFF. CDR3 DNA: TGTGCCAGCAAACCCACCAGAAATGAAAAACTGTTTTTT.

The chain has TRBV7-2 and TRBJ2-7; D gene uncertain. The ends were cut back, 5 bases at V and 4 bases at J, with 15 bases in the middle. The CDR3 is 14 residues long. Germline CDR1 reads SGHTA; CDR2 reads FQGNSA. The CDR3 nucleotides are TGTGCCAGCAGCCCGGCGGTCCTCTTATACGAGCAGTACTTC. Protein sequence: CASSPAVLLYEQYF.

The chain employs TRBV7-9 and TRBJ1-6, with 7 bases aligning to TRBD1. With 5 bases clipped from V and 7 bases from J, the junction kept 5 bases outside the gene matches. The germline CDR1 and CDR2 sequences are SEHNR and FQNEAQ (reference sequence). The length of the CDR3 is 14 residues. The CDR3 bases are TGTGCCAGCAGCATGGACAGGCAGAATTCACCCCTCCACTTT. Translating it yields CASSMDRQNSPLHF.

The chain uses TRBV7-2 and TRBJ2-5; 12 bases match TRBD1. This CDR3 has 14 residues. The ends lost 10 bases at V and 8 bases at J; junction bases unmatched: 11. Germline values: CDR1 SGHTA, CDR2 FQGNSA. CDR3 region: CATTPGQGALTQYF. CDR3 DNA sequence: TGTGCCACCACCCCGGGACAGGGGGCGCTAACCCAGTACTTC.

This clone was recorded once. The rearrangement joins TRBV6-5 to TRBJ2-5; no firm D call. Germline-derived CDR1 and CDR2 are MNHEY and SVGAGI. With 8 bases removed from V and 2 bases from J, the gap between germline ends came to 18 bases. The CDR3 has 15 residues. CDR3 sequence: CASSASWAAQETQYF. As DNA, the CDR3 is TGTGCCAGCTCCGCTAGTTGGGCAGCACAAGAGACCCAGTACTTC.

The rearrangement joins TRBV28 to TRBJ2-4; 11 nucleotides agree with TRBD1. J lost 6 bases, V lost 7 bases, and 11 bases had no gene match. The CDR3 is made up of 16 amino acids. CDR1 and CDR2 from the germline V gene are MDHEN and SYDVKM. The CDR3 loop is CASTTSGTGGGNIQYF. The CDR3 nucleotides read TGTGCCAGCACCACCTCCGGGACAGGGGGAGGAAACATTCAGTACTTC.

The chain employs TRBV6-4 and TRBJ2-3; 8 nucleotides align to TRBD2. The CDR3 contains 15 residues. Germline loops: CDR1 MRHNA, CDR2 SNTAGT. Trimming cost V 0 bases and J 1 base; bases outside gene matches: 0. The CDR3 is CASSDSRGGTDTQYF. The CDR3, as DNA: TGTGCCAGCAGTGACTCGCGGGGGGGCACAGATACGCAGTATTTT.

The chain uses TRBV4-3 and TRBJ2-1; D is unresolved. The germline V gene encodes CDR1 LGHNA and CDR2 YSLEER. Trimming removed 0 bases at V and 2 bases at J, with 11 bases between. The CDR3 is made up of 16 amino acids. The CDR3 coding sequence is TGCGCCAGCAGCCAAGAAGCTAGATCTCCCTACAATGAGCAGTTCTTC. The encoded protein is CASSQEARSPYNEQFF.

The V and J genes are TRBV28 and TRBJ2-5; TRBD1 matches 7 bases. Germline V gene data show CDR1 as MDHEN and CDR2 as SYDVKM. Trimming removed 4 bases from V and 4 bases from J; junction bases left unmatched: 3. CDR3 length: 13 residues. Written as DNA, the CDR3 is TGTGCCAGCAGTTCCGGACAGGTAGAGACCCAGTACTTC. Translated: CASSSGQVETQYF. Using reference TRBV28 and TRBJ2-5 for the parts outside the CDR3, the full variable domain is DVKVTQSSRYLVKRTGEKVFLECVQDMDHENMFWYRQDPGLGLRLIYFSYDVKMKEKGDIPEGYSVSREKKERFSLILESASTNQTSMYLCASSSGQVETQYFGPGTRLLVL.

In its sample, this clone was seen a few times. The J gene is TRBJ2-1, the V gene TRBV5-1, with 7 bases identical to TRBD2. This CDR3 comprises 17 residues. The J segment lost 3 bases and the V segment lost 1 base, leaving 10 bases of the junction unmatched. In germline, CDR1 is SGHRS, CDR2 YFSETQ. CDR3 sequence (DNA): TGCGCCAGCAGCTTGAGCGGTACTAGCGATTTCTACAATGAGCAGTTCTTC. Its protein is CASSLSGTSDFYNEQFF. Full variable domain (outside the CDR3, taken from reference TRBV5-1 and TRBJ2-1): KAGVTQTPRYLIKTRGQQVTLSCSPISGHRSVSWYQQTPGQGLQFLFEYFSETQRNKGNFPGRFSGRQFSNSRSEMNVSTLELGDSALYLCASSLSGTSDFYNEQFFGPGTRLTVL.

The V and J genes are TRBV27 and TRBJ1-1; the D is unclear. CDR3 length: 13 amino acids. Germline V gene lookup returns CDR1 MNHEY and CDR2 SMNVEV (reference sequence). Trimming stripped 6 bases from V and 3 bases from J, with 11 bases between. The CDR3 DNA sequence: TGTGCCAGCAGAGTTTGGGTGGACACTGAAGCTTTCTTT. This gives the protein CASRVWVDTEAFF.

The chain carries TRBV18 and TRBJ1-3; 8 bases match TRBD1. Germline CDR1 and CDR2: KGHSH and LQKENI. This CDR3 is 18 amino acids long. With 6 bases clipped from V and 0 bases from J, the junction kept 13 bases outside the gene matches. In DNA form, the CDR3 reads TGTGCCAGCTCCCCCTCCCGGACAGGGAGCGGCTCTGGAAACACCATATATTTT. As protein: CASSPSRTGSGSGNTIYF. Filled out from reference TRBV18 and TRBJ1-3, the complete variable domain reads NAGVMQNPRHLVRRRGQEARLRCSPMKGHSHVYWYRQLPEEGLKFMVYLQKENIIDESGMPKERFSAEFPKEGPSILRIQQVVRGDSAAYFCASSPSRTGSGSGNTIYFGEGSWLTVV.

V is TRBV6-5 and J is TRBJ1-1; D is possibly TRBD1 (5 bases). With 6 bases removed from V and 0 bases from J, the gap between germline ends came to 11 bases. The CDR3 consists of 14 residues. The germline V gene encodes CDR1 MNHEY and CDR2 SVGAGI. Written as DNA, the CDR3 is TGTGCCAGCAGGAAGGACACAATGAACACTGAAGCTTTCTTT. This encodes CASRKDTMNTEAFF.

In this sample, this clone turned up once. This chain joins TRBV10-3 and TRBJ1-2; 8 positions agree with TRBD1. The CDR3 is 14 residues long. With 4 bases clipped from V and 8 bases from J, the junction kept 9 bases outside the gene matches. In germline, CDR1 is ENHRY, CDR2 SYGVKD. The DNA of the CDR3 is TGTGCCATCAGTGGGGGTGACAGGGGCGAGGGCTACACCTTC. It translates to CAISGGDRGEGYTF.

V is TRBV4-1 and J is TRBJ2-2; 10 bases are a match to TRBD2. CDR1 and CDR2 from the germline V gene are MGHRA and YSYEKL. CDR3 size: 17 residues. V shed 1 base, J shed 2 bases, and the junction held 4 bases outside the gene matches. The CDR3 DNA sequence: TGCGCCAGCAGCCAAGTAGCTAGCGGGGGAAACACCGGGGAGCTGTTTTTT. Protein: CASSQVASGGNTGELFF.

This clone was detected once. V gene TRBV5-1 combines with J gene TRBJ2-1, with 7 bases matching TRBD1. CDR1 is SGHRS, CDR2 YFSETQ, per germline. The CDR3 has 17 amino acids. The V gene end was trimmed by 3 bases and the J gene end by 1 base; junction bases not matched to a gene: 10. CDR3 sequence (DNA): TGCGCCAGCAGCTCCCGATGGGACAGCAGATCCTACAATGAGCAGTTCTTC. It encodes CASSSRWDSRSYNEQFF.

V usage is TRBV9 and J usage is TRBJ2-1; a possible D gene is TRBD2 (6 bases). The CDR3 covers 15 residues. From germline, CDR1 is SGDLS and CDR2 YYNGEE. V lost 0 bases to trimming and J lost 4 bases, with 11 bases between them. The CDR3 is CASSVAGDFYNEQFF. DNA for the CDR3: TGTGCCAGCAGCGTAGCGGGGGACTTTTACAATGAGCAGTTCTTC.